Listed here are 28 T cell receptor beta chains from one sample, sequenced in a study of T cells after posttransplantation cyclophosphamide. The data were produced by immunoSEQ multiplex PCR, yet TCRdb's version contains in-frame clones alone and is incomplete. The sample shows some 22,000 clones, 86% of them seen only once. The sequencing input was PBMCs. These receptors came from a woman aged 55-70 years with a blood cancer, CMV-positive, and with a related stem cell donor.

The J gene is TRBJ2-5, the V gene TRBV4-1; 8 nucleotides line up with TRBD2. This CDR3 comprises 17 residues. The junction had 10 bases not matched to a gene; V was cut back by 0 bases and J by 4 bases. CDR1 and CDR2 from the germline V gene are MGHRA and YSYEKL. CDR3 sequence: CASSQDHGGGLRETQYF. The CDR3, as DNA: TGCGCCAGCAGCCAAGATCACGGCGGGGGGCTAAGAGAGACCCAGTACTTC.

The genes are TRBV7-2 and TRBJ2-1; D perhaps matches TRBD2 (6 bases). This CDR3 spans 16 amino acids. Germline V gene data show CDR1 as SGHTA and CDR2 as FQGNSA. With 1 base removed from V and 6 bases from J, the gap between germline ends came to 16 bases. The CDR3 spells CASSLERVSGFNEQFF. The CDR3 DNA reads TGTGCCAGCAGCTTAGAGCGGGTCTCAGGCTTCAATGAGCAGTTCTTC.

Details on this clone: One end of the junction fails to match germline, which may point to a read error. V is TRBV30 and J is TRBJ2-7; possibly TRBD1 for D (7 bases). CDR3 length: 15 amino acids. Germline loops: CDR1 GTSNPN, CDR2 SVGIG (reference sequence). The DNA of the CDR3 is TGTGCCTGGAGTCCGTTATCAGGGGGGACCTACGCGCAGTACTTC. Protein sequence: CAWSPLSGGTYAQYF.

The chain's CDR3 is CSAKQGAITEAFF. The CDR3 DNA reads TGCAGCGCGAAACAGGGGGCCATCACTGAAGCTTTCTTT. The V and J genes are TRBV29-1 and TRBJ1-1, with 9 nucleotides matching TRBD1. The CDR3 consists of 13 residues. J gave up 4 bases and V 7 bases, and 7 bases lay outside the gene matches. CDR1 is SQVTM and CDR2 is ANQGSEA in the germline V gene.

This clone was seen just once. V gene TRBV4-1 combines with J gene TRBJ2-7, with 12 bases identical to TRBD1. Germline V CDR1 and CDR2: MGHRA, YSYEKL. This CDR3 is 16 amino acids long. The ends lost 0 bases at V and 4 bases at J; junction bases unmatched: 4. The CDR3 sequence is CASSQEPGQGAYEQYF. CDR3 sequence (DNA): TGCGCCAGCAGCCAAGAGCCGGGACAGGGGGCTTACGAGCAGTACTTC.

This sequence joins TRBV27 and TRBJ2-1; TRBD2 matches at 11 bases. Germline CDR1 is MNHEY and CDR2 is SMNVEV (reference sequence). The ends lost 7 bases at V and 5 bases at J; junction bases unmatched: 7. The CDR3 consists of 15 residues. In DNA, the CDR3 is TGTGCCAGCACTGGGCCGGGACTAGCGGACAATGAGCAGTTCTTC. This gives the protein CASTGPGLADNEQFF.

The chain couples TRBV15 to TRBJ2-7, with 12 bases identical to TRBD1. V lost 2 bases and J lost 6; bases outside the gene matches: 8. Germline lookup yields CDR1 LNHNV and CDR2 YYDKDF (reference sequence). The CDR3 runs to 16 residues. The CDR3 DNA reads TGTGCCACCAGCAGACCGTTGGGGACAGGGGGCTCCGAGCAGTACTTC. Translating gives CATSRPLGTGGSEQYF. Complete variable domain (other parts from reference TRBV15 and TRBJ2-7): DAMVIQNPRYQVTQFGKPVTLSCSQTLNHNVMYWYQQKSSQAPKLLFHYYDKDFNNEADTPDNFQSRRPNTSFCFLDIRSPGLGDTAMYLCATSRPLGTGGSEQYFGPGTRLTVT.

CDR3 nucleotide sequence: TGTGCCAGCAGCTTGGAGGTGCGGGAGTACGGAAAGACCCAGTACTTC. The encoded protein is CASSLEVREYGKTQYF. The V call is TRBV5-4, the J call TRBJ2-5, with 7 nucleotides matching TRBD2. Germline loops: CDR1 SGHNT, CDR2 YYREEE (reference sequence). This CDR3 has 16 residues. After removal of 0 bases from V and 6 bases from J, the junction contained 11 bases not matched to a gene.

This clone showed up just a few times. V gene TRBV4-1 combines with J gene TRBJ1-5; no clear D gene. Germline CDR1 and CDR2: MGHRA and YSYEKL. Between the trimmed V and J ends, which lost 1 base and 6 bases, there was a span of 13 bases. The CDR3 covers 15 residues. The CDR3 region is CASSQAPPVGQPQHF. The CDR3 DNA follows: TGCGCCAGCAGCCAAGCACCCCCAGTTGGTCAGCCCCAGCATTTT.

The CDR3 protein is CASSYSTQNTEAFF. In DNA form, the CDR3 reads TGTGCCAGCAGTTACTCTACTCAGAACACTGAAGCTTTCTTT. The V and J genes are TRBV6-6 and TRBJ1-1; D gene ambiguous. V lost 0 bases, J lost 1 base, and 6 bases lay in between. CDR3 length: 14 amino acids. The germline V gene has CDR1 MNHNY and CDR2 SVGAGI (reference sequence).

The rearrangement uses TRBV29-1 and TRBJ1-1, with D unresolved. This CDR3 contains 13 residues. V shed 4 bases and J shed 0 bases, with 9 bases lying between them. Germline CDR1 and CDR2: SQVTM and ANQGSEA. The DNA of the CDR3 is TGCAGCGTTGTACATAGCCTGAACACTGAAGCTTTCTTT. Residues: CSVVHSLNTEAFF.

This chain links TRBV5-4 with TRBJ1-1, with a possible D match to TRBD1 (5 bases). The germline CDR1 and CDR2 sequences are SGHNT and YYREEE (reference sequence). The CDR3 has 14 residues. V lost 1 base, J lost 11 bases, and 18 bases lay in between. CDR3 loop: CASSLNRPIAGAFF. CDR3 DNA: TGTGCCAGCAGCTTGAATAGGCCGATCGCAGGGGCTTTCTTT.

V is TRBV27 and J is TRBJ1-2; TRBD1 matches at 9 bases. J gave up 0 bases and V 6 bases, and 8 bases lay outside the gene matches. CDR1 and CDR2 from the germline V gene are MNHEY and SMNVEV (reference sequence). The CDR3 spans 16 residues. The CDR3 reads CASRHGQGRSNYGYTF. Written as DNA, the CDR3 is TGTGCCAGCAGACACGGACAGGGGCGTTCTAACTATGGCTACACCTTC.

The chain uses TRBV7-8 and TRBJ2-1, with D possibly being TRBD1 (6 bases). V dropped 5 bases and J dropped 1 base, with 15 bases sitting between them. The CDR3 runs 16 residues. Germline CDR1 SGHVS, CDR2 FQNEAQ. CDR3: CASSHRRDKSYNEQFF. CDR3 in DNA: TGTGCCAGCAGCCATCGCCGGGACAAATCCTACAATGAGCAGTTCTTC.

This sequence joins TRBV6-5 and TRBJ2-7; D gene uncertain. Germline V gene sequence: CDR1 MNHEY, CDR2 SVGAGI. The germline V and J ends were trimmed by 0 bases and 0 bases, with 9 bases remaining between them. This CDR3 is 15 amino acids long. The DNA for the CDR3 is TGTGCCAGCAGTTACTCCGGGTTAAGCTCCTACGAGCAGTACTTC. Translating gives CASSYSGLSSYEQYF.

This chain links TRBV14 with TRBJ1-2; no clear D gene. This CDR3 contains 15 residues. Trimming pared 1 base from V and 4 bases from J, leaving 13 bases between. CDR1 is SGHDN and CDR2 is FVKESK in the germline V gene. The CDR3 loop is CASSQASGSLYGYTF. The CDR3 region has the DNA TGTGCCAGCAGCCAAGCCTCGGGTTCCCTCTATGGCTACACCTTC.

The rearrangement uses TRBV19 and TRBJ1-5; 7 positions agree with TRBD1. CDR1 and CDR2 (germline): LNHDA, SQIVND (reference sequence). Unmatched junction bases numbered 12, after V lost 6 bases and J lost 1 base. The CDR3 contains 17 residues. The CDR3 is CASSPISQGPSNQPQHF. CDR3 DNA sequence: TGTGCCAGTAGCCCAATCTCACAGGGGCCGAGCAATCAGCCCCAGCATTTT.

The J gene is TRBJ1-3, the V gene TRBV6-5, with D perhaps TRBD1 (5 bases). CDR3 size: 15 residues. Trimming removed 5 bases at V and 2 bases at J, with 13 bases between. Germline V gene sequence: CDR1 MNHEY, CDR2 SVGAGI. CDR3: CASSHQDKTGNTIYF. The CDR3, as DNA: TGTGCCAGCAGTCACCAGGACAAGACTGGAAACACCATATATTTT.

This clone showed up just once. The chain has TRBV5-1 and TRBJ1-1; D is perhaps TRBD1 (6 bases). The CDR3 contains 15 residues. V shed 4 bases and J shed 1 base, with 14 bases lying between them. The germline V gene has CDR1 SGHRS and CDR2 YFSETQ. The CDR3 region has the DNA TGCGCCAGCAGCACAACAGGGCTTGAGAACACTGAAGCTTTCTTT. Translation: CASSTTGLENTEAFF.

As to this clone: Sequence at one end of the junction differs from germline and may be a read error. The CDR3 here is CAWSTGSSEQYF. CDR3 DNA sequence: TGTGCCTGGTCGACAGGCTCCTCCGAGCAGTACTTC. J is TRBJ2-7 and V is TRBV30; D is perhaps TRBD1 (6 bases). Per germline, CDR1 GTSNPN and CDR2 SVGIG (reference sequence). The CDR3 is 12 amino acids. Drawing the rest from reference TRBV30 and TRBJ2-7, the complete variable domain is SQTIHQWPATLVQPVGSPLSLECTVEGTSNPNLYWYRQAAGRGLQLLFYSVGIGQISSEVPQNLSASRPQDRQFILSSKKLLLSDSGFYLCAWSTGSSEQYFGPGTRLTVT.

This chain links TRBV5-1 with TRBJ2-3; 7 positions agree with TRBD2. The CDR3 spans 17 residues. Germline loops: CDR1 SGHRS, CDR2 YFSETQ. Trimming took 2 bases from V and 3 from J; bases not matched to a gene: 12. CDR3: CASSFLGLAVGTDTQYF. In DNA form, the CDR3 reads TGCGCCAGCAGCTTTTTAGGGCTAGCGGTTGGGACAGATACGCAGTATTTT.

This clone was seen a handful of times. V gene TRBV2 combines with J gene TRBJ2-7, with 12 bases matching TRBD2. The length of the CDR3 is 14 residues. Trimming took 6 bases from V and 5 from J; bases not matched to a gene: 5. Germline values: CDR1 SNHLY, CDR2 FYNNEI. CDR3 DNA: TGTGCCAGCAGGTCTAGCGGGGGGGTCCACGAGCAGTACTTC. It translates to CASRSSGGVHEQYF.

The CDR3 reads CAISETGGAGQPQHF. For the CDR3, the DNA is TGTGCCATCAGCGAGACGGGGGGCGCAGGGCAGCCCCAGCATTTT. The genes are TRBV10-3 and TRBJ1-5; TRBD1 might be the D (6 bases). The CDR3 is 15 residues long. Trimming removed 6 bases from V and 7 bases from J, with 19 bases in between. Germline-derived CDR1 and CDR2 are ENHRY and SYGVKD.

This clone has only a few counts. The chain is built from TRBV10-3 and TRBJ1-1; 7 nucleotides align to TRBD1. This CDR3 spans 14 amino acids. Germline CDR1 is ENHRY and CDR2 is SYGVKD. The V gene end was trimmed by 7 bases and the J gene end by 0 bases; junction bases not matched to a gene: 5. The CDR3 sequence is CAINSQGLNTEAFF. The CDR3 DNA reads as TGTGCCATCAATTCACAGGGGTTGAACACTGAAGCTTTCTTT.

The chain is built from TRBV10-3 and TRBJ2-1; TRBD2 agrees at 14 bases. Germline assignment: CDR1 ENHRY and CDR2 SYGVKD. The length of the CDR3 is 15 residues. V lost 10 bases and J lost 9; bases outside the gene matches: 11. DNA of the CDR3: TGTGCCAGCCACTTGGGACTAGCGGGAGTCAGTGAGCAGTTCTTC. The encoded protein is CASHLGLAGVSEQFF.

The gene calls are TRBV6-1 and TRBJ2-1; no firm D call. CDR1 MNHNS and CDR2 SASEGT come from the germline V gene. V lost 5 bases, J lost 8 bases, and 10 bases lay in between. The CDR3 is 12 residues long. In nucleotides, the CDR3 is TGTGCCAGCAGTTTATCTGGCTATGAGCAGTTCTTC. Residues: CASSLSGYEQFF.

The chain links TRBV18 to TRBJ1-2, with TRBD1 matching 8 bases. Germline CDR1 KGHSH, CDR2 LQKENI. This CDR3 has 15 amino acids. With V trimmed by 3 bases and J by 4 bases, 7 bases remained unmatched. The CDR3 nucleotides read TGTGCCAGCTCACCCACGGGACAGGAAATCTATGGCTACACCTTC. Protein sequence: CASSPTGQEIYGYTF.

J is TRBJ2-7 and V is TRBV14; the D gene is possibly TRBD2 (7 bases). The CDR3 sequence is 14 residues long. V was cut by 4 bases and J by 3 bases, with 13 bases left in between. CDR1 and CDR2 from the germline V gene are SGHDN and FVKESK. The CDR3 DNA is TGTGCCAGCAGCCGACGGGGGGCCTACTACGAGCAGTACTTC. Its protein product is CASSRRGAYYEQYF. Variable domain in full (rest from reference TRBV14 and TRBJ2-7): EAGVTQFPSHSVIEKGQTVTLRCDPISGHDNLYWYRRVMGKEIKFLLHFVKESKQDESGMPNNRFLAERTGGTYSTLKVQPAELEDSGVYFCASSRRGAYYEQYFGPGTRLTVT.